This T cell receptor beta chain was found in a study of T cell changes during pregnancy in multiple sclerosis. The germline V gene has CDR1 LNHDA and CDR2 SQIVND (reference sequence). The CDR3 is 12 residues long. The trim removed 6 bases at V and 4 bases at J, leaving 2 bases unmatched. This table comes from immunoSEQ multiplex PCR, and its TCRdb copy is limited to in-frame clones, with some not included. This repertoire shows fewer than 70,000 clones, 85% to 95% found once; its top ten account for 2.5% to 3.5%. The sample was CD8+ T cells from peripheral blood mononuclear cells, taken in the third trimester of pregnancy. This clonotype was obtained from a female donor in good health, enrolled as a control in a pregnancy study. The J gene is TRBJ1-1, the V gene TRBV19; TRBD1 matches 7 bases. CDR3 nucleotides: TGTGCCAGTAGCTCAGGGGGCACTGAAGCTTTCTTT. This gives the protein CASSSGGTEAFF.